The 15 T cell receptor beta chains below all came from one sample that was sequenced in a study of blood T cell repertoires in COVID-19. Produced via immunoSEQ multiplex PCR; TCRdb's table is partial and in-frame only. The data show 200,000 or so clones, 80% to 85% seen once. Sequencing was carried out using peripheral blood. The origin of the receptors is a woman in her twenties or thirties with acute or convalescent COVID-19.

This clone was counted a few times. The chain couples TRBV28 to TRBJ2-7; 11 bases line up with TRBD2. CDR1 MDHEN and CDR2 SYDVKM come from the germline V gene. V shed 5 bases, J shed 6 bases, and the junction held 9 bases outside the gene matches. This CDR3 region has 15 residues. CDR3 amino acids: CASSPRLAGMGEQYF. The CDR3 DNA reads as TGTGCCAGCAGTCCTAGACTAGCGGGAATGGGCGAGCAGTACTTC.

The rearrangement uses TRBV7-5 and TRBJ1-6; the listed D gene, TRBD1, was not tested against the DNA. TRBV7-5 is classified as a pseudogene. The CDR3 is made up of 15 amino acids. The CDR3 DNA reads TGTGCCAGAAGTCCAGCCGACAGGGGTGGTTCACCCCTCCACTTT. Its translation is CARSPADRGGSPLHF.

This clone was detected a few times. CDR3 residues: CASSPGTANYGYTF. CDR3 coding DNA: TGTGCCAGCAGCCCAGGGACAGCGAACTATGGCTACACCTTC. The J gene is TRBJ1-2, the V gene TRBV7-8, with 7 bases matching TRBD1. The V and J ends lost 5 bases and 2 bases, in that order; junction bases with no gene match: 5. This CDR3 comprises 14 residues. From germline, CDR1 is SGHVS and CDR2 FQNEAQ.

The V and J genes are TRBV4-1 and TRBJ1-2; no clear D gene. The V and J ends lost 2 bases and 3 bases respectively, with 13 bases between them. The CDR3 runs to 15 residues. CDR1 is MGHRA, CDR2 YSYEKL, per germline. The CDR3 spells CASSQLGRLYYGYTF. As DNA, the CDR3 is TGCGCCAGCAGCCAACTTGGCAGGCTTTACTATGGCTACACCTTC.

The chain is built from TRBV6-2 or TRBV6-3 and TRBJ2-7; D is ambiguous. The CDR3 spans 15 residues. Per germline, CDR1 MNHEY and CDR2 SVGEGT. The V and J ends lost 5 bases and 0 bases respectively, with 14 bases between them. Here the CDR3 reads CASSPNYLNSYEQYF. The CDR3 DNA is TGTGCCAGCAGTCCGAATTACTTGAACTCCTACGAGCAGTACTTC.

DNA for the CDR3: TGTGCCAGCAGCCGGGGACAGGGGGTTGGTGAAAAACTGTTTTTT. Protein product: CASSRGQGVGEKLFF. The rearrangement joins TRBV7-2 to TRBJ1-4; 11 nucleotides line up with TRBD1. CDR1 SGHTA and CDR2 FQGNSA come from the germline V gene. This CDR3 spans 15 amino acids. V lost 5 bases and J lost 7; bases outside the gene matches: 6.

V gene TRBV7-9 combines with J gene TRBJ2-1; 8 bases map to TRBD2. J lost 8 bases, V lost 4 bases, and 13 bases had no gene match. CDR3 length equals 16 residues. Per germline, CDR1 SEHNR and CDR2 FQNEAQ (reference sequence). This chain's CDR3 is CASSSRGSGSLDEQFF. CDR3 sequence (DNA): TGTGCCAGCAGCTCGAGGGGGAGCGGGAGTCTAGATGAGCAGTTCTTC.

The CDR3 spells CASSWAGGLGNQPQHF. In DNA form, the CDR3 reads TGTGCCAGCAGTTGGGCAGGGGGGTTAGGGAATCAGCCCCAGCATTTT. The rearrangement joins TRBV28 to TRBJ1-5; 7 nucleotides align to TRBD1. Germline loops: CDR1 MDHEN, CDR2 SYDVKM. J was trimmed by 4 bases and V by 4 bases; bases with no gene match: 10. This CDR3 is 16 amino acids long. The full variable domain, with the rest looked up from reference TRBV28 and TRBJ1-5, is DVKVTQSSRYLVKRTGEKVFLECVQDMDHENMFWYRQDPGLGLRLIYFSYDVKMKEKGDIPEGYSVSREKKERFSLILESASTNQTSMYLCASSWAGGLGNQPQHFGDGTRLSIL.

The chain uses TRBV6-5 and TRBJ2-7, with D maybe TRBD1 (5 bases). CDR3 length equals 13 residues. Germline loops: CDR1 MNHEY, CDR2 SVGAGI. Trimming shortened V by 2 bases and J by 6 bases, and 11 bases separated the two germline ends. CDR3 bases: TGTGCCAGCAGTTACGGGGCTAGGGGCGAGCAGTACTTC. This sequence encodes CASSYGARGEQYF.

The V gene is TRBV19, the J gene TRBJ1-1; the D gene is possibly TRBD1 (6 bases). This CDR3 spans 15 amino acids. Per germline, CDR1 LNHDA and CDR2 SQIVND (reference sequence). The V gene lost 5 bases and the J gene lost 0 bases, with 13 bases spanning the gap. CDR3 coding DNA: TGTGCCAGTAGTCCCGGACAGCGAATGAACACTGAAGCTTTCTTT. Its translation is CASSPGQRMNTEAFF.

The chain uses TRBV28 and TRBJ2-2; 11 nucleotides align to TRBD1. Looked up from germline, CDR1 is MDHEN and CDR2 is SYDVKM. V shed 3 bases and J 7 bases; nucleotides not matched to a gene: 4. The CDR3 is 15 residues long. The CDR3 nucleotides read TGTGCCAGCAGTTTTGGGGACAGGGGGAACGGGGAGCTGTTTTTT. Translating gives CASSFGDRGNGELFF.

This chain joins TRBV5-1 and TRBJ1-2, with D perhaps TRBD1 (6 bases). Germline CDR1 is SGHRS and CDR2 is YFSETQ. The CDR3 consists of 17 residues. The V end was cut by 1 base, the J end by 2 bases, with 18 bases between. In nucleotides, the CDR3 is TGCGCCAGCAGCTTGTATGGGAGTGGGCAGGGGAACTATGGCTACACCTTC. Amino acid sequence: CASSLYGSGQGNYGYTF. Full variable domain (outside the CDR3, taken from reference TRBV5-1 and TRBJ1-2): KAGVTQTPRYLIKTRGQQVTLSCSPISGHRSVSWYQQTPGQGLQFLFEYFSETQRNKGNFPGRFSGRQFSNSRSEMNVSTLELGDSALYLCASSLYGSGQGNYGYTFGSGTRLTVV.

CDR3 DNA: TGCGCCAGCAGCTTGGACGGGCAGGGCTTAAACACCATATATTTT. Residues: CASSLDGQGLNTIYF. The chain couples TRBV5-1 to TRBJ1-3; a possible D gene is TRBD1 (5 bases). V lost 0 bases, J lost 6 bases, and 13 bases lay in between. Germline CDR1 reads SGHRS; CDR2 reads YFSETQ. The CDR3 consists of 15 residues. Filled out from reference TRBV5-1 and TRBJ1-3, the complete variable domain reads KAGVTQTPRYLIKTRGQQVTLSCSPISGHRSVSWYQQTPGQGLQFLFEYFSETQRNKGNFPGRFSGRQFSNSRSEMNVSTLELGDSALYLCASSLDGQGLNTIYFGEGSWLTVV.

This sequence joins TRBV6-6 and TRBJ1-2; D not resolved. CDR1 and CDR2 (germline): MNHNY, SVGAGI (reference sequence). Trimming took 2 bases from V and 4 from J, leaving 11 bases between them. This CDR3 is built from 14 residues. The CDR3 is CASSYSQATYGYTF. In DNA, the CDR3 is TGTGCCAGCAGTTACAGCCAGGCTACCTATGGCTACACCTTC.

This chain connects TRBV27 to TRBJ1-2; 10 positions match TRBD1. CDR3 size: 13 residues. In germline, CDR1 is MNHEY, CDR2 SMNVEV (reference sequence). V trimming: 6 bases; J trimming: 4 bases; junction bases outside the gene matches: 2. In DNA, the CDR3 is TGTGCCAGCAGGACAGGGGGCTCCTATGGCTACACCTTC. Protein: CASRTGGSYGYTF.